The 25 T cell receptor beta chains below come from one sample, sequenced in a study of OX40 agonist ivuxolimab in advanced cancers. The data were produced by immunoSEQ multiplex PCR, yet TCRdb's version contains in-frame clones alone and is incomplete. The sample yields 20,000 or so clones, around 80% seen once. The sample here was CD4+ or CD8+ T cells sorted from blood, taken in a trial of the OX40 agonist ivuxolimab. All receptors derive from an adult with an advanced solid tumor such as melanoma, head and neck, liver or kidney cancer.

The chain links TRBV4-2 to TRBJ2-7; 7 bases are shared with TRBD2. V trimming: 0 bases; J trimming: 2 bases; junction bases outside the gene matches: 7. The length of the CDR3 is 16 residues. Germline V lookup: CDR1 LGHNA, CDR2 YNFKEQ. The CDR3 here is CASSQEILAATYEQYF. The CDR3 DNA reads TGTGCCAGCAGCCAAGAGATTCTAGCGGCCACCTACGAGCAGTACTTC.

For the CDR3, the DNA is TGCGCCAGCAGCCCGTGGGGTTCAGGGGGCGCGAATGGCTACACCTTC. Translated, it gives CASSPWGSGGANGYTF. The chain is built from TRBV5-1 and TRBJ1-2; TRBD1 aligns across 8 bases. Germline values: CDR1 SGHRS, CDR2 YFSETQ. Trimming took 4 bases from V and 6 from J; bases not matched to a gene: 14. This CDR3 spans 16 amino acids.

The chain is built from TRBV2 and TRBJ1-2, with 8 bases aligning to TRBD1. Germline CDR1 and CDR2: SNHLY and FYNNEI. CDR3 length: 14 amino acids. V gave up 4 bases and J gave up 8 bases; unmatched junction bases: 9. CDR3 bases: TGTGCCAGCAGTGTCATCGACAGGGGAATCGGCTACACCTTC. This translates into CASSVIDRGIGYTF.

The CDR3 here is CASSPVSGGDYGYTF. The DNA of the CDR3 is TGTGCCAGCAGCCCGGTTTCCGGGGGGGACTATGGCTACACCTTC. This chain links TRBV11-2 with TRBJ1-2, with D tentatively TRBD1 (5 bases). Germline V gene sequence: CDR1 SGHAT, CDR2 FQNNGV. The CDR3 sequence is 15 residues long. The ends were cut back, 5 bases at V and 3 bases at J, with 16 bases in the middle.

The chain recombines TRBV4-1 with TRBJ1-2; 9 bases are a match to TRBD1. This CDR3 is built from 13 residues. V gave up 4 bases and J gave up 6 bases; unmatched junction bases: 3. Germline values: CDR1 MGHRA, CDR2 YSYEKL. The CDR3 DNA follows: TGCGCCAGCAGCCCACAGGGGGCTCATGGCTACACCTTC. Amino acid sequence: CASSPQGAHGYTF.

This clone was picked up a small number of times. The chain carries TRBV13 and TRBJ2-4; 10 bases map to TRBD2. The CDR3 extends over 15 amino acids. Trimming at V came to 0 bases and at J to 6 bases, leaving 2 bases not matched to a gene. Germline V CDR1 and CDR2: PRHDT, FYEKMQ (reference sequence). CDR3 loop: CASSLGLAGTNIQYF. The CDR3 DNA reads as TGTGCCAGCAGCTTAGGACTAGCGGGAACAAACATTCAGTACTTC.

This clone was detected once. As DNA, the CDR3 is TGTGCCAGCAGTTTATTGGGGGTTGGTAGCGGGAGGTCCCACGAGCAGTACTTC. This encodes CASSLLGVGSGRSHEQYF. J is TRBJ2-7 and V is TRBV27; 10 bases match TRBD2. CDR1 and CDR2 (germline): MNHEY, SMNVEV (reference sequence). J lost 5 bases, V lost 1 base, and 14 bases had no gene match. This CDR3 is built from 18 residues.

The J gene is TRBJ1-1, the V gene TRBV7-3; no reliable D call. The CDR3 sequence is 13 residues long. Germline values: CDR1 SGHTA, CDR2 FQGTGA. The V and J ends lost 2 bases and 6 bases respectively, with 10 bases between them. The CDR3 reads CASSLSGRAEAFF. DNA for the CDR3: TGTGCCAGCAGCTTATCGGGGAGAGCTGAAGCTTTCTTT.

The chain recombines TRBV27 with TRBJ1-1; D call uncertain. The length of the CDR3 is 14 residues. The germline V gene encodes CDR1 MNHEY and CDR2 SMNVEV (reference sequence). V dropped 5 bases and J dropped 4 bases, with 14 bases sitting between them. CDR3 in amino acids: CASSPRREGTEAFF. CDR3 in DNA: TGTGCCAGCAGTCCCCGTAGGGAGGGCACTGAAGCTTTCTTT.

The table lists this clone with a count of one. J is TRBJ2-7 and V is TRBV28, with 11 nucleotides matching TRBD1. V was clipped by 8 bases and J by 2 bases; unmatched bases: 5. CDR3 length: 14 amino acids. Germline-derived CDR1 and CDR2 are MDHEN and SYDVKM. Here the CDR3 DNA reads TGTGCCAGCCGCGGGACAGGGGGACCCTACGAGCAGTACTTC. It yields the protein CASRGTGGPYEQYF.

The rearrangement links TRBV5-6 to TRBJ1-2, with unresolved D. V was pared by 9 bases and J by 4 bases, with 34 bases between. CDR1 and CDR2 from the germline V gene are SGHDT and YYEEEE. The CDR3 has 19 amino acids. DNA of the CDR3: TGTGCCATCGGATCGACGAGAGCAGCGCGACTTCGAAAGACCTATGGCTACACCTTC. Translated: CAIGSTRAARLRKTYGYTF.

The V call is TRBV27, the J call TRBJ2-5; D gene unclear. The V gene lost 4 bases and the J gene lost 2 bases, with 11 bases spanning the gap. This CDR3 has 14 residues. Germline assignment: CDR1 MNHEY and CDR2 SMNVEV (reference sequence). The CDR3 sequence: CASSSDKPQETQYF. The DNA for the CDR3 is TGTGCCAGCAGTTCCGACAAGCCTCAAGAGACCCAGTACTTC.

This clone came up once. V usage is TRBV5-4 and J usage is TRBJ2-7; D possibly uses TRBD1 or TRBD2 (5 bases each). Looked up from germline, CDR1 is SGHNT and CDR2 is YYREEE (reference sequence). V lost 3 bases, J lost 4 bases, and 17 bases lay in between. The CDR3 length is 15 residues. The CDR3 loop is CASSWGNPDGYEQYF. The CDR3 DNA follows: TGTGCCAGCAGCTGGGGGAACCCGGACGGGTACGAGCAGTACTTC. The full variable domain, with the rest looked up from reference TRBV5-4 and TRBJ2-7, is ETGVTQSPTHLIKTRGQQVTLRCSSQSGHNTVSWYQQALGQGPQFIFQYYREEENGRGNFPPRFSGLQFPNYSSELNVNALELDDSALYLCASSWGNPDGYEQYFGPGTRLTVT.

The chain combines TRBV4-2 with TRBJ2-1, with D unclear. The CDR3 runs 17 residues. Trimming left V 0 bases short and J 1 base short, with 13 bases between. In germline, CDR1 is LGHNA, CDR2 YNFKEQ. The CDR3 DNA reads TGTGCCAGCAGCCAAGACCAGTCGGCGGCTTCCTACAATGAGCAGTTCTTC. This sequence encodes CASSQDQSAASYNEQFF.

This sequence joins TRBV7-2 and TRBJ1-1, with D possibly being TRBD1 (6 bases). The germline CDR1 and CDR2 sequences are SGHTA and FQGNSA. The V and J ends lost 1 base and 4 bases respectively, with 10 bases between them. The CDR3 is 14 amino acids. CDR3 bases: TGTGCCAGCAGCTTAGACAGGGCCCTCACTGAAGCTTTCTTT. This codes for CASSLDRALTEAFF.

The chain joins TRBV28 to TRBJ2-1; the D is unclear. This CDR3 spans 14 amino acids. Germline loops: CDR1 MDHEN, CDR2 SYDVKM. V was shortened by 3 bases and J by 3 bases, with 9 bases between the two germline ends. The CDR3 is CASSFLGFYNEQFF. DNA of the CDR3: TGTGCCAGCAGTTTTCTTGGGTTCTACAATGAGCAGTTCTTC.

The rearrangement links TRBV6-5 to TRBJ1-2; 7 bases align to TRBD1. This CDR3 is built from 14 residues. Germline V gives CDR1 MNHEY, CDR2 SVGAGI. Trimming removed 6 bases from V and 8 bases from J; junction bases left unmatched: 12. CDR3 residues: CASSDGQASLGYTF. The CDR3 DNA is TGTGCCAGCAGCGACGGACAGGCTAGTTTGGGCTACACCTTC.

Only one count was recorded for this clone. The chain carries TRBV27 and TRBJ2-1; 7 nucleotides match TRBD1. The junction had 14 bases not matched to a gene; V was cut back by 3 bases and J by 6 bases. This CDR3 is built from 17 residues. Germline V gene sequence: CDR1 MNHEY, CDR2 SMNVEV (reference sequence). The CDR3 coding sequence is TGTGCCAGCAGTTTGACAGGGACAGCCTCTCGCTTCAATGAGCAGTTCTTC. It codes for CASSLTGTASRFNEQFF.

This clone was observed a single time. The J gene is TRBJ2-5, the V gene TRBV11-2; 9 bases are a match to TRBD1. The CDR3 loop spans 15 amino acids. The ends lost 6 bases at V and 1 base at J; junction bases unmatched: 6. Per germline, CDR1 SGHAT and CDR2 FQNNGV. CDR3 amino acids: CASRFRDRVQETQYF. The CDR3 nucleotides are TGTGCCAGCAGATTCCGGGACAGGGTCCAAGAGACCCAGTACTTC.

The chain joins TRBV19 to TRBJ1-1; TRBD1 matches at 7 bases. This CDR3 has 13 amino acids. V trimming: 9 bases; J trimming: 1 base; junction bases outside the gene matches: 5. Germline values: CDR1 LNHDA, CDR2 SQIVND (reference sequence). CDR3: CASSRTGNTEAFF. Written as DNA, the CDR3 is TGTGCCAGCTCTCGGACAGGGAACACTGAAGCTTTCTTT.

This rearrangement joins TRBV11-2 to TRBJ2-7, with unresolved D. V was shortened by 0 bases and J by 3 bases, with 12 bases between the two germline ends. The CDR3 contains 15 residues. Germline assignment: CDR1 SGHAT and CDR2 FQNNGV. The DNA for the CDR3 is TGTGCCAGCAGCTTAGAGTTTAGCCCGCACTACGAGCAGTACTTC. Encoded protein: CASSLEFSPHYEQYF.

The rearrangement uses TRBV29-1 and TRBJ1-3, with TRBD1 identical over 8 bases. CDR3 length: 14 residues. J gave up 3 bases and V 6 bases, and 7 bases lay outside the gene matches. The germline V gene has CDR1 SQVTM and CDR2 ANQGSEA. The CDR3 loop is CSVDDRGDGNTIYF. The DNA for the CDR3 is TGCAGCGTGGACGACAGGGGTGATGGAAACACCATATATTTT.

This clone qualifies as medium-sized. The V and J genes are TRBV5-1 and TRBJ1-2, with a weak D call TRBD1 (5 bases). Looked up from germline, CDR1 is SGHRS and CDR2 is YFSETQ. This CDR3 contains 15 residues. Trimming removed 0 bases at V and 4 bases at J, with 13 bases between. The CDR3 loop is CASSLVAGLLYGYTF. The CDR3 DNA follows: TGCGCCAGCAGCTTGGTCGCAGGGCTCCTCTATGGCTACACCTTC.

V usage is TRBV28 and J usage is TRBJ1-5; weak D call: TRBD1 (5 bases). V lost 5 bases to trimming and J lost 2 bases, with 10 bases between them. The germline gives CDR1 MDHEN, CDR2 SYDVKM. The CDR3 is made up of 14 amino acids. The CDR3 loop is CASSPGWGNQPQHF. CDR3 DNA: TGTGCCAGCAGTCCAGGGTGGGGCAATCAGCCCCAGCATTTT. Full variable domain (outside the CDR3, taken from reference TRBV28 and TRBJ1-5): DVKVTQSSRYLVKRTGEKVFLECVQDMDHENMFWYRQDPGLGLRLIYFSYDVKMKEKGDIPEGYSVSREKKERFSLILESASTNQTSMYLCASSPGWGNQPQHFGDGTRLSIL.

This clone was observed a single time. V usage is TRBV7-3 and J usage is TRBJ2-1; TRBD2 matches 8 bases. From germline, CDR1 is SGHTA and CDR2 FQGTGA. The J segment lost 7 bases and the V segment lost 4 bases, leaving 9 bases of the junction unmatched. The CDR3 is made up of 15 amino acids. CDR3 loop: CASSSTGGPGNEQFF. The CDR3 bases are TGTGCCAGCAGCTCCACGGGAGGGCCGGGGAATGAGCAGTTCTTC.